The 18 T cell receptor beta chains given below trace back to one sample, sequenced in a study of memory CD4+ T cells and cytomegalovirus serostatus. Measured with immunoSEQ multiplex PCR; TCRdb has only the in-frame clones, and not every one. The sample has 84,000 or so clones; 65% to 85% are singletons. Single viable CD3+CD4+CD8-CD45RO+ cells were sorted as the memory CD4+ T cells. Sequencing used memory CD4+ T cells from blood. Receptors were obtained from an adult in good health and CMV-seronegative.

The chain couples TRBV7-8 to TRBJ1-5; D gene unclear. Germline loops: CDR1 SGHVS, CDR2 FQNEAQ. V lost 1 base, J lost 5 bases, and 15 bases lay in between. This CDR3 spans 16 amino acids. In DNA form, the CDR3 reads TGTGCCAGCAGCTTAGTTTCCAGGACTTTACATCAGCCCCAGCATTTT. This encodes CASSLVSRTLHQPQHF.

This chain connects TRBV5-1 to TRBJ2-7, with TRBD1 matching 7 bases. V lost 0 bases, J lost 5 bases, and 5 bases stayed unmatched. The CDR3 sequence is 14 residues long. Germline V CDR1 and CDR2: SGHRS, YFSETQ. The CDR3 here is CASSLDRGADEQYF. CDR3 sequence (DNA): TGCGCCAGCAGCTTGGACAGGGGCGCGGACGAGCAGTACTTC.

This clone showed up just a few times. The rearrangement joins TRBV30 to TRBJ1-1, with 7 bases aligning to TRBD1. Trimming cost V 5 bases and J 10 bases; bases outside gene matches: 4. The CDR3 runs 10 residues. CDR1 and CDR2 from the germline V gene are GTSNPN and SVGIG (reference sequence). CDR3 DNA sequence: TGTGCCTGGGGGACAGCATTAGCTTTCTTT. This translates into CAWGTALAFF.

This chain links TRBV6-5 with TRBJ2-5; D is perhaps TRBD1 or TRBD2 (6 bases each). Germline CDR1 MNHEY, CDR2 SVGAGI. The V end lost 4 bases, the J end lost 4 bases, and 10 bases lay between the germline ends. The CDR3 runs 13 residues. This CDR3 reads CASSSGARETQYF. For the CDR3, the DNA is TGTGCCAGCAGTTCGGGGGCCAGAGAGACCCAGTACTTC.

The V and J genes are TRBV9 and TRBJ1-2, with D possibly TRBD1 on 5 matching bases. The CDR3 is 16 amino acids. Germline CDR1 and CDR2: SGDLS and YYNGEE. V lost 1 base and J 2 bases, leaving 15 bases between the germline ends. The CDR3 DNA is TGTGCCAGCAGCGTAACCCCGGGACGGTCCAACTATGGCTACACCTTC. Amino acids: CASSVTPGRSNYGYTF.

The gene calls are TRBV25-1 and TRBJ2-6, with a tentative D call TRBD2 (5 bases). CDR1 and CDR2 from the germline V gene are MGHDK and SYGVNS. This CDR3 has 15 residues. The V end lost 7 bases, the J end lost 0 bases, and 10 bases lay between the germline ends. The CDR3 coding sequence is TGTGCCAGCACCCGGGGAATCTCTGGGGCCAACGTCCTGACTTTC. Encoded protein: CASTRGISGANVLTF.

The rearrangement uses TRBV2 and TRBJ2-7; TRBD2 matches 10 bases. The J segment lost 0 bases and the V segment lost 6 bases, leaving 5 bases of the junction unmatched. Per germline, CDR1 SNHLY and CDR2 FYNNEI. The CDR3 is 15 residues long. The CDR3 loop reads CASRSSGGNSYEQYF. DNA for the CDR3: TGTGCCAGCAGGTCTAGCGGGGGTAACTCCTACGAGCAGTACTTC.

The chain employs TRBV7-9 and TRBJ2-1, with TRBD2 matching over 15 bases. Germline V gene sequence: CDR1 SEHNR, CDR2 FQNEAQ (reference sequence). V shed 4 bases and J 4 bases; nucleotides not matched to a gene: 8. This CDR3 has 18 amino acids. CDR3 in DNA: TGTGCCAGCAGCTCGGGACTAGCGGGGGGCCGGGGATACAATGAGCAGTTCTTC. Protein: CASSSGLAGGRGYNEQFF.

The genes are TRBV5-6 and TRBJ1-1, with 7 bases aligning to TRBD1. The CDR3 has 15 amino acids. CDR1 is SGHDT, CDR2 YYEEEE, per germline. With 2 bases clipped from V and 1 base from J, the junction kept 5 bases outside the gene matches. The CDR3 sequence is CASSLLGTANTEAFF. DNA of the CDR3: TGTGCCAGCAGCTTACTAGGGACAGCGAACACTGAAGCTTTCTTT. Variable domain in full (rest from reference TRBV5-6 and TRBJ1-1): DAGVTQSPTHLIKTRGQQVTLRCSPKSGHDTVSWYQQALGQGPQFIFQYYEEEERQRGNFPDRFSGHQFPNYSSELNVNALLLGDSALYLCASSLLGTANTEAFFGQGTRLTVV.

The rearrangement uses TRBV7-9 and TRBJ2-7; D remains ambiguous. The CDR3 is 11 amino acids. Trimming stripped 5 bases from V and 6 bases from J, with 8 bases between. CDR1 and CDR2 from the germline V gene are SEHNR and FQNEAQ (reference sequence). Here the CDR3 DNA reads TGTGCCAGCAGCCGCCTGAGCGAGCAGTACTTC. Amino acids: CASSRLSEQYF.

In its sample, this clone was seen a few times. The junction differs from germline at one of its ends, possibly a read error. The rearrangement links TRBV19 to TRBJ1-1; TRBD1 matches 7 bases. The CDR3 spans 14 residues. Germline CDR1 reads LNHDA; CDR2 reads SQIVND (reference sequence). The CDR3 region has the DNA TGTGCCAGTACTATAGCAACAGGGGTGGGTGAAGCTTTCTTT. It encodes CASTIATGVGEAFF.

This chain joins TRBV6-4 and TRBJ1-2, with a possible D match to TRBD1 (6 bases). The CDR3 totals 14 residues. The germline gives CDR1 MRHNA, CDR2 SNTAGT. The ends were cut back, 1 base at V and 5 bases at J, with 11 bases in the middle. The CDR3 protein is CASSDLTGGYGYTF. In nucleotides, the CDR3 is TGTGCCAGCAGTGACTTGACAGGCGGTTATGGCTACACCTTC.

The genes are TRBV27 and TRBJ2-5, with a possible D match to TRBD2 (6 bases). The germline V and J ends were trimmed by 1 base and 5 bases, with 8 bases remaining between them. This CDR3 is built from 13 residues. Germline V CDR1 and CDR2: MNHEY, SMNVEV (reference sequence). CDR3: CASSLWRGETQYF. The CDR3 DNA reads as TGTGCCAGCAGTTTATGGAGGGGCGAGACCCAGTACTTC.

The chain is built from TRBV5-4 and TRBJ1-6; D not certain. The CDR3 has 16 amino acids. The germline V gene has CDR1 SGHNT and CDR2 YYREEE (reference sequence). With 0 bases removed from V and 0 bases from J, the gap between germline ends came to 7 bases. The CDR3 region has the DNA TGTGCCAGCAGCTTGGCCGCTAGCTCCTATAATTCACCCCTCCACTTT. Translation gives CASSLAASSYNSPLHF.

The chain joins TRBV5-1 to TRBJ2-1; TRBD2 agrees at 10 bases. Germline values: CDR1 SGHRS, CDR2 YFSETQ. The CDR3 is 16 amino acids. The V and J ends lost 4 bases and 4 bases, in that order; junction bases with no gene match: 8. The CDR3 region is CASSPGSGGLYNEQFF. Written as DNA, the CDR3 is TGCGCCAGCAGCCCAGGTAGCGGGGGGCTGTACAATGAGCAGTTCTTC.

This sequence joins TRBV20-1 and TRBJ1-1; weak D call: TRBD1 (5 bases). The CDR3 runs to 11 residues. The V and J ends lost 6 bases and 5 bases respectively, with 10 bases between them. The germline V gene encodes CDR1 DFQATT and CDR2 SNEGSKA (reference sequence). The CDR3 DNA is TGCAGTGCCCCAGGGTTAACTGAAGCTTTCTTT. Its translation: CSAPGLTEAFF.

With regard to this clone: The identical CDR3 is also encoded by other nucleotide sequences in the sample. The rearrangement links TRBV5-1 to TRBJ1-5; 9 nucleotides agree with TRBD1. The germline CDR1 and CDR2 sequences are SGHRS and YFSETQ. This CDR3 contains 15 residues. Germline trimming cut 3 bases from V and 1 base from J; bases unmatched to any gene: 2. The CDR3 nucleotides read TGCGCCAGCAGCTCGACAGGGGGGAGCAATCAGCCCCAGCATTTT. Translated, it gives CASSSTGGSNQPQHF.

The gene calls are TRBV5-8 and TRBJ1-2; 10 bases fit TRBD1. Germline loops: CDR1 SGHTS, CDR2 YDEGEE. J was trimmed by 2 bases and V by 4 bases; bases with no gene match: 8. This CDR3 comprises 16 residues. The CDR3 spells CASSQIGQGENYGYTF. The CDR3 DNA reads TGTGCCAGCAGCCAAATTGGACAGGGGGAAAACTATGGCTACACCTTC.